The rows below give T cell receptor beta chains drawn from one sample of a study of quantifying T cell responses using KT2 cells. TCRdb re-derived calls from the UMI-ligation and nested PCR reads in MiXCR, one entry per CDR3 protein. The repertoire consists of tens of thousands of distinct CDR3 sequences, with about 9.9% occurring once and the leading ten covering more than 9%. Sequenced material: PBMCs spiked with cells of the T cell clone KT2. These receptors were collected from a human donor. The CDR3 runs from the conserved cysteine through the conserved F or W. The D gene is left open where the match is weak. Not all rows give a size; the values are once, few, many and, for expanded clones, a class.

v_call: TRBV7-2
j_call: TRBJ2-3
d_call: NA
clone_size: NA
cdr3_nt: TGTGCCAGCAGTTCTGGAGTGCCTAGCACAGATACGCAGTATTTT
cdr3_aa: CASSSGVPSTDTQYF

v_call: TRBV5-1
j_call: TRBJ2-3
d_call: NA
clone_size: few
cdr3_nt: TGCGCCAGCAGCTTGGAAACAGATACGCAGTATTTT
cdr3_aa: CASSLETDTQYF

v_call: TRBV5-6
j_call: TRBJ2-3
d_call: NA
clone_size: once
cdr3_nt: TGTGCCAGCAGCTTGGACACAGATACGCAGTATTTT
cdr3_aa: CASSLDTDTQYF

v_call: TRBV20-1
j_call: TRBJ2-7
d_call: TRBD2
clone_size: few
cdr3_nt: TGCAGTGCTAGAGTTAGCGGGAGAACGTACGAGCAGTACTTC
cdr3_aa: CSARVSGRTYEQYF

v_call: TRBV20-1
j_call: TRBJ2-5
d_call: NA
clone_size: many
cdr3_nt: TGCAGTGCTAGCAGGGCAGGGAGACAAGAGACCCAGTACTTC
cdr3_aa: CSASRAGRQETQYF

v_call: TRBV6-1
j_call: TRBJ2-3
d_call: TRBD1
clone_size: many
cdr3_nt: TGTGCCAGCAGTGCCAGGGGGTATTCGACAGATACGCAGTATTTT
cdr3_aa: CASSARGYSTDTQYF

v_call: TRBV20-1
j_call: TRBJ1-4
d_call: NA
clone_size: NA
cdr3_nt: TGCAGTGCTAGAGAGCCGGGACGGGCTAATGAAAAACTGTTTTTT
cdr3_aa: CSAREPGRANEKLFF

v_call: TRBV12-3/TRBV12-4
j_call: TRBJ2-2
d_call: TRBD2
clone_size: NA
cdr3_nt: TGTGCCAGCAGTTTAGCGCGGGAGGGCCCTACCGGGGAGCTGTTTTTT
cdr3_aa: CASSLAREGPTGELFF

v_call: TRBV2
j_call: TRBJ1-2
d_call: TRBD1
clone_size: NA
cdr3_nt: TGTGCCAGCAGGGTAGGGACAGACGTTTATGGCTACACCTTC
cdr3_aa: CASRVGTDVYGYTF

v_call: TRBV6-6
j_call: TRBJ2-3
d_call: NA
clone_size: NA
cdr3_nt: TGTGCCAGCAGGGCAGGGGGGACAGATACGCAGTATTTT
cdr3_aa: CASRAGGTDTQYF

v_call: TRBV29-1
j_call: TRBJ2-2
d_call: TRBD1
clone_size: few
cdr3_nt: TGCAGCGTTGGACAGGGGGCGACCGGGGAGCTGTTTTTT
cdr3_aa: CSVGQGATGELFF

v_call: TRBV7-6
j_call: TRBJ2-5
d_call: TRBD1
clone_size: few
cdr3_nt: TGTGCCAGCAGCCTAGGGACAGTGTACCAAGAGACCCAGTACTTC
cdr3_aa: CASSLGTVYQETQYF

v_call: TRBV6-2/TRBV6-3
j_call: TRBJ2-6
d_call: NA
clone_size: NA
cdr3_nt: TGTGCCAGCAGTACGCGGTTAGGCAGCCTGAGCTCTGGGGCCAACGTCCTGACTTTC
cdr3_aa: CASSTRLGSLSSGANVLTF

v_call: TRBV18
j_call: TRBJ2-3
d_call: NA
clone_size: few
cdr3_nt: TGTGCCAGCTCACCACCGTGGGGTACGACAGATACGCAGTATTTT
cdr3_aa: CASSPPWGTTDTQYF

v_call: TRBV20-1
j_call: TRBJ2-3
d_call: NA
clone_size: NA
cdr3_nt: TGCAGTGCTAGAGGACAAGGGGATTTTGTGTTTGGCACAGATACGCAGTATTTT
cdr3_aa: CSARGQGDFVFGTDTQYF

v_call: TRBV5-3
j_call: TRBJ2-2
d_call: NA
clone_size: NA
cdr3_nt: TGTGCCAGAAGCTTGCAAGGGGGATGCACCGGGGAGCTGTTTTTT
cdr3_aa: CARSLQGGCTGELFF

v_call: TRBV7-8
j_call: TRBJ2-1
d_call: NA
clone_size: many
cdr3_nt: TGTGCCAGCAGCTTATTTGGAGGGGGCTCCTACAATGAGCAGTTCTTC
cdr3_aa: CASSLFGGGSYNEQFF

v_call: TRBV7-2
j_call: TRBJ2-5
d_call: NA
clone_size: NA
cdr3_nt: TGTGCCAGCAGCCTAAGACCATCCACGGTTTCGGAGACCCAGTACTTC
cdr3_aa: CASSLRPSTVSETQYF

v_call: TRBV6-2/TRBV6-3
j_call: TRBJ2-7
d_call: NA
clone_size: NA
cdr3_nt: TGTGCCAGCAGTCAAACGGATCGCTCCTACGAGCAGTACTTC
cdr3_aa: CASSQTDRSYEQYF

v_call: TRBV20-1
j_call: TRBJ1-1
d_call: TRBD1
clone_size: few
cdr3_nt: TGCAGTGCTGGGACAGACATGCGATTTGAAGCTTTCTTT
cdr3_aa: CSAGTDMRFEAFF

v_call: TRBV4-1
j_call: TRBJ1-1
d_call: NA
clone_size: NA
cdr3_nt: TGCGCCAGCAGCCAAGATGACAGTGCGAACACTGAAGCTTTCTTT
cdr3_aa: CASSQDDSANTEAFF

v_call: TRBV5-6
j_call: TRBJ2-2
d_call: NA
clone_size: few
cdr3_nt: TGTGCCAGCTACCGGTCGTCCGGGTCCAACACCGGGGAGCTGTTTTTT
cdr3_aa: CASYRSSGSNTGELFF

v_call: TRBV12-3/TRBV12-4
j_call: TRBJ1-5
d_call: NA
clone_size: many
cdr3_nt: TGTGCCAGCAGTAAAGGACAGCATAGCAATCAGCCCCAGCATTTT
cdr3_aa: CASSKGQHSNQPQHF

v_call: TRBV29-1
j_call: TRBJ1-2
d_call: NA
clone_size: few
cdr3_nt: TGCAGCGTTGAAACAGGGCTAGACTATGGCTACACCTTC
cdr3_aa: CSVETGLDYGYTF

v_call: TRBV15
j_call: TRBJ2-7
d_call: TRBD2
clone_size: few
cdr3_nt: TGTGCCACCAGCAGCGGGAGGTTCTACGAGCAGTACTTC
cdr3_aa: CATSSGRFYEQYF

v_call: TRBV21-1
j_call: TRBJ1-1
d_call: NA
clone_size: NA
cdr3_nt: TGTGCCAGCAGCTCAAGGGGCCAAGACACTGAAGCTTTCTTT
cdr3_aa: CASSSRGQDTEAFF

v_call: TRBV10-3
j_call: TRBJ2-7
d_call: NA
clone_size: few
cdr3_nt: TGTGCCATCCGCCCCCGAGACGATACCTACGAGCAGTACTTC
cdr3_aa: CAIRPRDDTYEQYF

v_call: TRBV12-3/TRBV12-4
j_call: TRBJ2-3
d_call: NA
clone_size: few
cdr3_nt: TGTGCCAGCAGCAGTTCGGGGCCTCGGACAGATACGCAGTATTTT
cdr3_aa: CASSSSGPRTDTQYF

v_call: TRBV7-2
j_call: TRBJ2-3
d_call: NA
clone_size: NA
cdr3_nt: TGTGCCAGCAGCTTAGACCGGCGGTCCACAGATACGCAGTATTTT
cdr3_aa: CASSLDRRSTDTQYF

v_call: TRBV7-9
j_call: TRBJ2-1
d_call: NA
clone_size: NA
cdr3_nt: TGTGCCAGCAGTGACTGGCCGAACTCCTACAATGAGCAGTTCTTC
cdr3_aa: CASSDWPNSYNEQFF

v_call: TRBV20-1
j_call: TRBJ1-5
d_call: TRBD1
clone_size: many
cdr3_nt: TGCAGTGCTAGCCGACAGGGGAGTCAGCCCCAGCATTTT
cdr3_aa: CSASRQGSQPQHF

v_call: TRBV20-1
j_call: TRBJ1-1
d_call: TRBD1
clone_size: few
cdr3_nt: TGCAGTGCTAGATCGGGGACAGAAATGAACACTGAAGCTTTCTTT
cdr3_aa: CSARSGTEMNTEAFF

v_call: TRBV27
j_call: TRBJ2-3
d_call: NA
clone_size: NA
cdr3_nt: TGTGCCAGCAGTCGCATAGCGGCGGTCGTTAACACAGATACGCAGTATTTT
cdr3_aa: CASSRIAAVVNTDTQYF

v_call: TRBV20-1
j_call: TRBJ2-2
d_call: TRBD1
clone_size: many
cdr3_nt: TGCAGTGCTAGAGGAGGGACAGCAAACACCGGGGAGCTGTTTTTT
cdr3_aa: CSARGGTANTGELFF

v_call: TRBV3-1
j_call: TRBJ2-2
d_call: NA
clone_size: NA
cdr3_nt: TGTGCCAGCAGCCGGGACGGAGACACCGGGGAGCTGTTTTTT
cdr3_aa: CASSRDGDTGELFF

v_call: TRBV4-2
j_call: TRBJ2-3
d_call: NA
clone_size: NA
cdr3_nt: TGTGCCAGCAGCCAAGCAGGGGGCACAGATACGCAGTATTTT
cdr3_aa: CASSQAGGTDTQYF

v_call: TRBV18
j_call: TRBJ2-1
d_call: NA
clone_size: many
cdr3_nt: TGTGCCAGCTCACCAGGGCAGAGGGAGCAGTTCTTC
cdr3_aa: CASSPGQREQFF

v_call: TRBV19
j_call: TRBJ2-1
d_call: NA
clone_size: NA
cdr3_nt: TGTGCCAGTACCGCACTAGCCGCAGTATACAATGAGCAGTTCTTC
cdr3_aa: CASTALAAVYNEQFF

v_call: TRBV4-1
j_call: TRBJ1-3
d_call: NA
clone_size: NA
cdr3_nt: TGCGCCAGCAGCCACGCTTCCGAGCAGAGGGGAGGAAACACCATATATTTT
cdr3_aa: CASSHASEQRGGNTIYF

v_call: TRBV20-1
j_call: TRBJ2-1
d_call: NA
clone_size: few
cdr3_nt: TGCAGTGCTAGAGACATAGAGGACAATGAGCAGTTCTTC
cdr3_aa: CSARDIEDNEQFF

v_call: TRBV4-2
j_call: TRBJ2-3
d_call: NA
clone_size: few
cdr3_nt: TGTGCCAGCAGCCAAGATGACGATCGTAGCACAGATACGCAGTATTTT
cdr3_aa: CASSQDDDRSTDTQYF

v_call: TRBV29-1
j_call: TRBJ1-2
d_call: NA
clone_size: few
cdr3_nt: TGCAGCGTTGAAAACATGCAAGGGGGTGGCTACACCTTC
cdr3_aa: CSVENMQGGGYTF

v_call: TRBV7-7
j_call: TRBJ2-6
d_call: TRBD2
clone_size: few
cdr3_nt: TGTGCTAGCAGCCCGGCTAGCGGCTCTGGGGCCAACGTCCTGACTTTC
cdr3_aa: CASSPASGSGANVLTF

v_call: TRBV9
j_call: TRBJ1-1
d_call: NA
clone_size: many
cdr3_nt: TGTGCCAGCAGCGCCCTCGGGAACACTGAAGCTTTCTTT
cdr3_aa: CASSALGNTEAFF